Listed here are 3 T cell receptor beta chains from one sample, sequenced in a study of cytomegalovirus exposure and HLA in healthy donors. With 60 Vbeta and 13 Jbeta primers, the PCR was carried out. Assay: immunoSEQ multiplex PCR; the TCRdb copy retains only in-frame clones and omits some. In all, the sample yields under 90,000 clones. The specimen was PBMCs. The receptors were gathered from a female donor in good health and CMV-seropositive.

The V call is TRBV9, the J call TRBJ1-2; D uncertain. The germline V gene encodes CDR1 SGDLS and CDR2 YYNGEE. The CDR3 has 13 amino acids. Trimming pared 0 bases from V and 8 bases from J, leaving 11 bases between. The CDR3 sequence: CASSVGTYRGYTF. The CDR3 region has the DNA TGTGCCAGCAGCGTAGGGACTTATCGGGGCTACACCTTC.

The rearrangement links TRBV7-6 to TRBJ2-7, with 8 bases fitting TRBD1. The CDR3 covers 14 residues. V trimming: 5 bases; J trimming: 3 bases; junction bases outside the gene matches: 6. Germline V lookup: CDR1 SGHVS, CDR2 FNYEAQ. The CDR3: CASSSSGGLYEQYF. Here the CDR3 DNA reads TGTGCCAGCAGCAGCTCAGGGGGCCTCTACGAGCAGTACTTC.

The chain joins TRBV6-1 to TRBJ1-1; D is perhaps TRBD1 (6 bases). CDR3 length equals 13 residues. V gave up 4 bases and J gave up 6 bases, with 12 bases separating them. Germline-derived CDR1 and CDR2 are MNHNS and SASEGT. In nucleotides, the CDR3 is TGTGCCAGCAGTGGCGTCAGGGGCGCTGAAGCTTTCTTT. This sequence encodes CASSGVRGAEAFF.